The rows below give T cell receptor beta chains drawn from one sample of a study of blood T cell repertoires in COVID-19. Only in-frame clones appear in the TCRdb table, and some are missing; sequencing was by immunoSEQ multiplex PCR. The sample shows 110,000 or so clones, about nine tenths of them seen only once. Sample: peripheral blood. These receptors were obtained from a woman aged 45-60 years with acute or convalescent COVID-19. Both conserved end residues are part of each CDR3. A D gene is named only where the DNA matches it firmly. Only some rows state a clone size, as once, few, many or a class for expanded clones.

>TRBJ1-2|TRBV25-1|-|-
CASSESIGVGYTF
TGTGCCAGCAGTGAATCTATCGGAGTTGGCTACACCTTC
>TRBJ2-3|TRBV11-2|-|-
CASSLGRPTDTQYF
TGTGCCAGCAGCTTAGGGCGGCCCACAGATACGCAGTATTTT
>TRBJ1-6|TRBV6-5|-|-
CASTTAQIANSPLHF
TGTGCCAGCACCACGGCACAGATAGCGAATTCACCCCTCCACTTT
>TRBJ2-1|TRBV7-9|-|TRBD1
CASSSGTGAYNEQFF
TGTGCCAGCAGCTCGGGGACAGGGGCCTACAATGAGCAGTTCTTC
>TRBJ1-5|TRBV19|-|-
CASGQFPNQPQHF
TGTGCCAGTGGACAGTTTCCCAATCAGCCCCAGCATTTT
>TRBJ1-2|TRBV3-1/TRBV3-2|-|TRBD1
CASSQVDRGLSYTF
TGTGCCAGCAGCCAAGTAGACAGGGGACTAAGCTACACCTTC
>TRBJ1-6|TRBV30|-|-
CAWSSHEGSPLHF
TGTGCCTGGAGTTCCCATGAGGGATCACCCCTCCACTTT
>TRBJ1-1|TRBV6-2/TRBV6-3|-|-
CASSYSTSGADADTEAFF
TGTGCCAGCAGTTACTCGACGTCAGGGGCGGACGCGGACACTGAAGCTTTCTTT
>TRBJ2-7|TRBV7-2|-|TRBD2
CASSFLVGGTSGYEQYF
TGTGCCAGCAGCTTTCTCGTCGGCGGGACTAGTGGGTACGAGCAGTACTTC
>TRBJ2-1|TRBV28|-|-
CASLPGQPSYNEQFF
TGTGCCAGCCTCCCCGGACAGCCCTCCTACAATGAGCAGTTCTTC
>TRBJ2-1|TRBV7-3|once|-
CASSPYSSSYNEQFF
TGTGCCAGCAGCCCTTACTCGAGCTCCTACAATGAGCAGTTCTTC
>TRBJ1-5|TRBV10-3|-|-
CAISDGGNSNQPQHF
TGTGCCATCAGTGATGGGGGGAATAGCAATCAGCCCCAGCATTTT
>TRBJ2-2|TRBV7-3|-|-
CASSLSGTGELFF
TGTGCCAGCAGCTTAAGCGGGACCGGGGAGCTGTTTTTT
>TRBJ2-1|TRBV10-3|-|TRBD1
CATIRDRTDNEQFF
TGTGCCACCATTCGGGACAGGACTGACAATGAGCAGTTCTTC
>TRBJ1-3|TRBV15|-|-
CATSRDISGNTIYF
TGTGCCACCAGCAGAGATATCTCTGGAAACACCATATATTTT
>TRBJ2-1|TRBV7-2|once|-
CASSLERIYNEQFF
TGTGCCAGCAGCTTAGAGCGGATCTACAATGAGCAGTTCTTC
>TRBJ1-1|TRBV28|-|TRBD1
CASSLGQGLVFF
TGTGCCAGCAGTTTGGGACAGGGTTTGGTTTTCTTT
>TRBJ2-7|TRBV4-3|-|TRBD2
CASSQDSTSGEQYF
TGCGCCAGCAGCCAAGATTCGACTAGCGGGGAGCAGTACTTC
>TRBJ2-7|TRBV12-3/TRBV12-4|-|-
CASSFRGEQYF
TGTGCCAGCAGTTTTAGGGGAGAGCAGTACTTC
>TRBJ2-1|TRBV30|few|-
CAWTRGTYNEQFF
TGTGCCTGGACCAGGGGTACCTACAATGAGCAGTTCTTC
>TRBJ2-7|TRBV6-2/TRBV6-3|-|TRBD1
CASSSWTGGSEQYF
TGTGCCAGCAGTTCATGGACAGGGGGGTCCGAGCAGTACTTC
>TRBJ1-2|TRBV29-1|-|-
CSVDGGVYYGYTF
TGCAGCGTAGATGGAGGGGTCTACTATGGCTACACCTTC
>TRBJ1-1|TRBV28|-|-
CASTLTANTEAFF
TGTGCCAGCACCCTGACAGCGAACACTGAAGCTTTCTTT
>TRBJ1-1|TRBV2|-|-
CASNGETEAFF
TGTGCCTCCAACGGGGAAACTGAAGCTTTCTTT
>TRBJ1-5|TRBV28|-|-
CAIKADSSNQPQHF
TGTGCCATCAAAGCGGACAGTAGCAATCAGCCCCAGCATTTT
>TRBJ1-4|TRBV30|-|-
CAWSPRRSGEKLFF
TGTGCCTGGAGTCCGAGACGGTCGGGTGAAAAACTGTTTTTT
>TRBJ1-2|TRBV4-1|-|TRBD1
CASSHPGQGRYGYTF
TGCGCCAGCAGCCATCCGGGACAGGGGCGCTATGGCTACACCTTC
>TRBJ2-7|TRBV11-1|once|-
CASSLEEGNEQYF
TGTGCCAGCAGCTTAGAAGAGGGTAACGAGCAGTACTTC
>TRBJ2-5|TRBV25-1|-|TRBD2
CASSDSGGLETQYF
TGTGCCAGCAGTGATAGCGGGGGGCTGGAGACCCAGTACTTC
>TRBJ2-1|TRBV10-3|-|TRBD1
CAISKGQGAYNEQFF
TGTGCCATCTCCAAAGGCCAGGGGGCCTACAATGAGCAGTTCTTC
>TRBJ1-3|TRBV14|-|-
CASRPRSGNTIYF
TGTGCCAGCAGACCCAGGTCTGGAAACACCATATATTTT
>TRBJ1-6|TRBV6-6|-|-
CASKTGSDNSPLHF
TGTGCCAGCAAAACGGGGTCGGATAATTCACCCCTCCACTTT
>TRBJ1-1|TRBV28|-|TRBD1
CASSLDRGAFF
TGTGCCAGCAGTTTAGACAGGGGAGCTTTCTTT
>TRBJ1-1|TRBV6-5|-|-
CASSLEGGLNTEAFF
TGTGCCAGCAGTTTGGAAGGAGGACTGAACACTGAAGCTTTCTTT
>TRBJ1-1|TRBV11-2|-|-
CASSPLWARKRFTEAFF
TGTGCCAGCAGCCCCTTGTGGGCTCGCAAGAGATTTACTGAAGCTTTCTTT
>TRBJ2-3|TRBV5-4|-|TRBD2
CASSLDKGLAIDTQYF
TGTGCCAGCAGCTTGGATAAGGGACTAGCAATAGATACGCAGTATTTT
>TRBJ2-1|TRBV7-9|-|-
CASSFQQEGDKNEQFF
TGTGCCAGCAGCTTTCAACAGGAAGGGGACAAGAATGAGCAGTTCTTC
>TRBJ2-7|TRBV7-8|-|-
CASSLSRVESYEQYF
TGTGCCAGCAGCTTATCCAGGGTTGAATCCTACGAGCAGTACTTC
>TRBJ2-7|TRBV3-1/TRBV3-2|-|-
CASSQVGSLYF
TGTGCCAGCAGCCAAGTAGGTAGCCTGTACTTC
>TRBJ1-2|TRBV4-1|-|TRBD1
CASSHWTGDYGYTF
TGCGCCAGCAGCCATTGGACAGGGGACTATGGCTACACCTTC